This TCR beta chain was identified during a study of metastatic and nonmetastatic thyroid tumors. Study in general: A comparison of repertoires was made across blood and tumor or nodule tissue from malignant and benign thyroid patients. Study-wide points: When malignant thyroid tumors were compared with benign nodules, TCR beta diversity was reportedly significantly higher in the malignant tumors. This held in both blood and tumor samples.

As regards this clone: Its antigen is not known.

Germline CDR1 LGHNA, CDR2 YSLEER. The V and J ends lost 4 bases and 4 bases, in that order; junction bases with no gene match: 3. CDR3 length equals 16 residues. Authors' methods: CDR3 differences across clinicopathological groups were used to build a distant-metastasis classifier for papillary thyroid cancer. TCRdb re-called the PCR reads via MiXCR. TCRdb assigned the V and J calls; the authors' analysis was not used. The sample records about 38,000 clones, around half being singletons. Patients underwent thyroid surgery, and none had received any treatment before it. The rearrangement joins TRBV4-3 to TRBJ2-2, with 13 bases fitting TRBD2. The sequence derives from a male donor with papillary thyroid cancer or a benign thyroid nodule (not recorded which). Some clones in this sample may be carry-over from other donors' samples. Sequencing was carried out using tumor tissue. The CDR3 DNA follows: TGCGCCAGCAGCCCGGGACTAGCGGGAAGCACCGGGGAGCTGTTTTTT. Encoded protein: CASSPGLAGSTGELFF.